Below, 17 T cell receptor beta chains from the same sample are listed, as sequenced in a study of blood T cell repertoires in COVID-19. TCRdb keeps only in-frame clones here, not all; method: immunoSEQ multiplex PCR. The sample has 90,000 to 120,000 clones, about four fifths seen once. The sequencing input was peripheral blood. The receptors stem from a man aged 65 to 79 with acute or convalescent COVID-19.

The chain recombines TRBV7-8 with TRBJ2-3; D gene unclear. In germline, CDR1 is SGHVS, CDR2 FQNEAQ. The CDR3 is 13 amino acids. Trimming took off 6 bases at V and 0 bases at J, with 7 bases between the two ends. The chain's CDR3 is CASRPTSTDTQYF. The CDR3 DNA follows: TGTGCCAGCAGGCCTACTAGCACAGATACGCAGTATTTT.

The chain is built from TRBV5-1 and TRBJ2-7; a possible D gene is TRBD1 (7 bases). CDR1 is SGHRS and CDR2 is YFSETQ in the germline V gene. The CDR3 is 15 residues long. V shed 1 base and J shed 5 bases, with 16 bases lying between them. The DNA for the CDR3 is TGCGCCAGCAGCTTGCCCAGGGGGGAGTCGGACGAGCAGTACTTC. Its translation is CASSLPRGESDEQYF.

V and J are TRBV7-8 and TRBJ1-2; TRBD1 matches at 7 bases. Trimming took 5 bases from V and 7 from J; bases not matched to a gene: 7. CDR1 SGHVS and CDR2 FQNEAQ come from the germline V gene. This CDR3 region has 13 residues. Here the CDR3 DNA reads TGTGCCAGCAGCCCAATCGGACAGGTTGGCTACACCTTC. Amino acid sequence: CASSPIGQVGYTF.

This clone occurred once. The J gene is TRBJ2-7, the V gene TRBV5-1, with 9 bases matching TRBD1. The CDR3 contains 14 residues. Germline V gives CDR1 SGHRS, CDR2 YFSETQ. V was pared by 3 bases and J by 1 base, with 2 bases of the junction left unmatched. The DNA of the CDR3 is TGCGCCAGCAGCTACAGGGGGCCTTCCTACGAGCAGTACTTC. Translation gives CASSYRGPSYEQYF. The entire variable domain, with the rest obtained from reference TRBV5-1 and TRBJ2-7, is as follows: KAGVTQTPRYLIKTRGQQVTLSCSPISGHRSVSWYQQTPGQGLQFLFEYFSETQRNKGNFPGRFSGRQFSNSRSEMNVSTLELGDSALYLCASSYRGPSYEQYFGPGTRLTVT.

The chain combines TRBV19 with TRBJ2-1, with 13 bases matching TRBD2. Per the germline V gene, CDR1 is LNHDA and CDR2 is SQIVND (reference sequence). This CDR3 comprises 15 residues. Trimming cost V 3 bases and J 6 bases; bases outside gene matches: 2. DNA for the CDR3: TGTGCCAGTAGTATCACTAGCGGGGGGGCCAATGAGCAGTTCTTC. It yields the protein CASSITSGGANEQFF.

V usage is TRBV7-2 and J usage is TRBJ2-5, with a tentative D call TRBD2 (5 bases). The V end lost 3 bases, the J end lost 4 bases, and 9 bases lay between the germline ends. Germline V CDR1 and CDR2: SGHTA, FQGNSA. The length of the CDR3 is 13 residues. For the CDR3, the DNA is TGTGCCAGCAGCTTTCTAGCTTCAGAGACCCAGTACTTC. Translation gives CASSFLASETQYF.

The rearrangement uses TRBV10-2 and TRBJ1-2; TRBD1 is a possible D gene (5 bases). V lost 7 bases and J 0 bases, leaving 9 bases between the germline ends. The germline CDR1 and CDR2 sequences are WSHSY and SAAADI. This CDR3 has 13 residues. CDR3: CASTDRANYGYTF. Written as DNA, the CDR3 is TGCGCCAGCACCGACAGAGCTAACTATGGCTACACCTTC.

A few counts support this clone. The V call is TRBV4-1, the J call TRBJ2-7; 7 bases match TRBD2. The CDR3 runs to 18 residues. V shed 1 base and J 2 bases; nucleotides not matched to a gene: 14. The V gene's germline CDR1 is MGHRA and CDR2 YSYEKL. In DNA form, the CDR3 reads TGCGCCAGCAGCCAAGCGATCCGGACACTAGCGTATACCTACGAGCAGTACTTC. It is translated as CASSQAIRTLAYTYEQYF.

This clone was recorded a few times. The CDR3 coding sequence is TGTGCCAGCAGCTTAGATGGCAGCTCTGGAAACACCATATATTTT. This codes for CASSLDGSSGNTIYF. The chain couples TRBV11-3 to TRBJ1-3; D not resolved. The CDR3 contains 15 residues. The germline gives CDR1 SGHNT, CDR2 YENEEA. Deletions cut 0 bases from V and 0 bases from J, with 6 bases between.

This sequence joins TRBV6-5 and TRBJ2-3, with D perhaps matching TRBD2 (6 bases). V was pared by 6 bases and J by 1 base, with 11 bases between. CDR3 length equals 14 residues. Germline CDR1 and CDR2: MNHEY and SVGAGI. In nucleotides, the CDR3 is TGTGCCAGCAGGGTACTAGCTGGCACAGATACGCAGTATTTT. It is translated as CASRVLAGTDTQYF.

This chain links TRBV5-1 with TRBJ1-5; weak D call: TRBD1 (5 bases). CDR3 size: 14 residues. V lost 0 bases and J lost 7, with 11 bases in between. The germline CDR1 and CDR2 sequences are SGHRS and YFSETQ. The CDR3 sequence is CASSLVTGAQPQHF. The CDR3 DNA reads as TGCGCCAGCAGCTTGGTAACAGGAGCACAGCCCCAGCATTTT.

The rearrangement links TRBV29-1 to TRBJ1-2; D may be TRBD1 (6 bases). In germline, CDR1 is SQVTM, CDR2 ANQGSEA. V lost 7 bases, J lost 7 bases, and 13 bases lay in between. The CDR3 is 11 amino acids. CDR3 DNA sequence: TGCAGCGACTGGACAGCAGGTGGCTACACCTTC. Protein: CSDWTAGGYTF.

In nucleotides, the CDR3 is TGTGCCAGCAGTCTGCGGATTGAAAAACTGTTTTTT. Translating gives CASSLRIEKLFF. The chain is built from TRBV28 and TRBJ1-4, with D unclear. This CDR3 comprises 12 residues. Germline CDR1 and CDR2: MDHEN and SYDVKM. The V end was cut by 5 bases, the J end by 7 bases, with 8 bases between.

The genes are TRBV24-1 and TRBJ2-2; D remains unclear. Trimming removed 3 bases from V and 1 base from J, with 8 bases in between. The V gene's germline CDR1 is KGHDR and CDR2 SFDVKD. CDR3 length: 15 residues. The CDR3 DNA is TGTGCCACCAGTGATCGACGCGGGAACACCGGGGAGCTGTTTTTT. It is translated as CATSDRRGNTGELFF.

The chain recombines TRBV15 with TRBJ2-5; no clear D gene. The length of the CDR3 is 14 residues. Germline V gene lookup returns CDR1 LNHNV and CDR2 YYDKDF (reference sequence). V shed 5 bases and J shed 5 bases, with 15 bases lying between them. The CDR3 protein is CATSGYSAGETQYF. The CDR3 DNA reads TGTGCCACCAGCGGGTACTCGGCCGGGGAGACCCAGTACTTC.

The chain employs TRBV6-1 and TRBJ1-6; no clear D gene. Germline CDR1 MNHNS, CDR2 SASEGT. The CDR3 is 13 residues long. Trimming removed 2 bases from V and 10 bases from J, with 9 bases in between. The CDR3 DNA reads TGTGCCAGCAGTGAAAGGCGGAGGTCACCCCTCCACTTT. Translated: CASSERRRSPLHF.

The table lists this clone with a few counts. The chain combines TRBV19 with TRBJ2-1; TRBD2 might be the D (5 bases). Germline V gene data show CDR1 as LNHDA and CDR2 as SQIVND (reference sequence). Deletions cut 6 bases from V and 2 bases from J, with 11 bases between. The CDR3 is 14 residues long. The CDR3 protein is CASSPLGAYNEQFF. DNA of the CDR3: TGTGCCAGTAGCCCCCTCGGGGCCTACAATGAGCAGTTCTTC.